Presented here are 9 T cell receptor beta chains from one specimen sequenced in a study of control samples from healthy donors and cancer patients. Profiling relied on immunoSEQ multiplex PCR, and the TCRdb table lists in-frame clones only, not all of them. The sample carries under 95,000 clones, around four fifths recorded once. The specimen was blood. The receptors were gathered from a man aged 45-65 years in good health.

V and J are TRBV29-1 and TRBJ2-6, with D possibly being TRBD2 (5 bases). This CDR3 has 18 amino acids. Germline V CDR1 and CDR2: SQVTM, ANQGSEA. Trimming left V 0 bases short and J 0 bases short, with 15 bases between. This chain's CDR3 is CSVEEPAGTHSGANVLTF. The CDR3 DNA reads as TGCAGCGTTGAAGAACCTGCGGGTACTCACTCTGGGGCCAACGTCCTGACTTTC.

This chain links TRBV6-4 with TRBJ2-7; TRBD2 matches at 14 bases. Unmatched junction bases numbered 2, after V lost 5 bases and J lost 2 bases. The CDR3 runs 15 residues. CDR1 is MRHNA, CDR2 SNTAGT, per germline. This CDR3 is CASSRGLAGAYEQYF. The CDR3 bases are TGTGCCAGCAGTAGGGGACTAGCGGGAGCCTACGAGCAGTACTTC.

The chain carries TRBV10-3 and TRBJ2-6; TRBD1 matches at 7 bases. The CDR3 is 15 amino acids. The V and J ends lost 2 bases and 5 bases, in that order; junction bases with no gene match: 3. The germline V gene encodes CDR1 ENHRY and CDR2 SYGVKD. This chain's CDR3 is CAISERGRWANVLTF. For the CDR3, the DNA is TGTGCCATCAGTGAGAGGGGGCGCTGGGCCAACGTCCTGACTTTC.

This clone was counted a single time. The CDR3 sequence is CASSSSGSSYNEQFF. The DNA for the CDR3 is TGCGCCAGCAGTAGTAGCGGGAGCTCCTACAATGAGCAGTTCTTC. The chain employs TRBV10-2 and TRBJ2-1, with TRBD2 matching over 9 bases. J gave up 0 bases and V 5 bases, and 2 bases lay outside the gene matches. There are 15 residues in the CDR3. CDR1 is WSHSY, CDR2 SAAADI, per germline.

The chain couples TRBV4-3 to TRBJ2-2; D may match TRBD1 or TRBD2 (5 bases each). CDR1 and CDR2 from the germline V gene are LGHNA and YSLEER. Trimming stripped 1 base from V and 7 bases from J, with 16 bases between. The CDR3 length is 16 residues. The CDR3 nucleotides read TGCGCCAGCAGCCAAGGAGCTCTGGGGGACCACGGGGAGCTGTTTTTT. Residues: CASSQGALGDHGELFF.

The chain uses TRBV7-2 and TRBJ2-6, with TRBD2 as a possible D gene (7 bases). The CDR3 length is 14 residues. The V gene lost 7 bases and the J gene lost 3 bases, with 10 bases spanning the gap. The V gene's germline CDR1 is SGHTA and CDR2 FQGNSA. Written as DNA, the CDR3 is TGTGCCAGCACGGGGGGCTATGGGGCCAACGTCCTGACTTTC. It encodes CASTGGYGANVLTF.

This clone was found once. This chain joins TRBV6-5 and TRBJ1-5; D possibly corresponds to TRBD1 (6 bases). The CDR3 length is 13 residues. Trimming left V 7 bases short and J 6 bases short, with 13 bases between. Per germline, CDR1 MNHEY and CDR2 SVGAGI. Here the CDR3 reads CASTRTEGQPQHF. CDR3 bases: TGTGCCAGCACGCGGACAGAGGGTCAGCCCCAGCATTTT.

CDR3 protein: CASSPDPATGELFF. DNA for the CDR3: TGTGCCAGCAGCCCGGACCCGGCCACCGGGGAGCTGTTTTTT. The genes are TRBV9 and TRBJ2-2; D is ambiguous. V shed 4 bases and J shed 4 bases, with 11 bases lying between them. CDR1 is SGDLS, CDR2 YYNGEE, per germline. The CDR3 totals 14 residues.

V usage is TRBV9 and J usage is TRBJ2-5, with D perhaps matching TRBD1 or TRBD2 (5 bases each). The CDR3 sequence is 17 residues long. Germline assignment: CDR1 SGDLS and CDR2 YYNGEE. Trimming cost V 0 bases and J 5 bases, with 20 bases left between them. The CDR3 reads CASSVGDGGAGTETQYF. For the CDR3, the DNA is TGTGCCAGCAGCGTAGGGGATGGGGGAGCTGGAACTGAGACCCAGTACTTC.